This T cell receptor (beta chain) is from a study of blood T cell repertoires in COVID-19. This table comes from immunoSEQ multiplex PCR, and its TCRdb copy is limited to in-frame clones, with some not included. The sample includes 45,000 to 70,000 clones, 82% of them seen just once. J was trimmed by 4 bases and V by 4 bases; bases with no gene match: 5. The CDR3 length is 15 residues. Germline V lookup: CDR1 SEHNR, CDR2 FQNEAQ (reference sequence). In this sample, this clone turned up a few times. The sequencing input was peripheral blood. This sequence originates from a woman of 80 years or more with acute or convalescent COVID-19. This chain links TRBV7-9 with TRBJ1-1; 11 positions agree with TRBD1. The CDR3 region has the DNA TGTGCCAGCAGCTCGAGGGACAGGGGGGGCACTGAAGCTTTCTTT. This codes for CASSSRDRGGTEAFF.